This T cell receptor (beta chain) came from a study of shared clonotypes between healthy human individuals. Overall study: Researchers drew samples from a couple of women and a few men aged 18 to 49.

TCRdb keeps only in-frame clones here, not all; method: immunoSEQ multiplex PCR. The repertoire holds approximately 500,000 clones, with about 95% as singletons. The study's findings and limits: The diversity represented, both genetic and in exposure history, was limited by few donors.

The authors divided CD4+ cells into CD45RA+ naive and CD45RA-negative memory subsets. With regard to this clone: Its specificity is unknown.

Trimming took 6 bases from V and 4 from J, leaving 15 bases between them. The CDR3 covers 14 residues. The germline V gene has CDR1 MDHEN and CDR2 SYDVKM. V usage is TRBV28 and J usage is TRBJ1-2; weak D call: TRBD1 (6 bases). The sequenced sample was naive CD4+ T cells sorted from blood. Subset noted: CD45RA+ positively selected. The sequence was obtained from a woman between 25 and 40 years old in good health. CDR3 nucleotide sequence: TGTGCCAGCAGGGCCGGCGGGGGCAGCTATGGCTACACCTTC. Protein sequence: CASRAGGGSYGYTF.